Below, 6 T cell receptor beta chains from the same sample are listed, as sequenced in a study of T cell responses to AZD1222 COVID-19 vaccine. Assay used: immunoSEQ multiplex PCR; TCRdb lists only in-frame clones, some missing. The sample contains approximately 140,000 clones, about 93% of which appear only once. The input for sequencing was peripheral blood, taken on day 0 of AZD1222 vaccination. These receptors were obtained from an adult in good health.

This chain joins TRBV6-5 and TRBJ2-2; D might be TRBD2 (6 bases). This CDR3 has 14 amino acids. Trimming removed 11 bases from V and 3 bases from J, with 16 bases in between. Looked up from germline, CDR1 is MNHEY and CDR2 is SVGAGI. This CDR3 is CAASRAGHTGELFF. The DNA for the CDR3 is TGTGCCGCCAGTAGGGCGGGACACACCGGGGAGCTGTTTTTT.

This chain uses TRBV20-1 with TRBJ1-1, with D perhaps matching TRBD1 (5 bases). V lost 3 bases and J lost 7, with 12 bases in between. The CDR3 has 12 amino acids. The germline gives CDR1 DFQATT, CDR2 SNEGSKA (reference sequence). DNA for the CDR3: TGCAGTGCTAGTGCCAGGGAAGTTGAAGCTTTCTTT. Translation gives CSASAREVEAFF.

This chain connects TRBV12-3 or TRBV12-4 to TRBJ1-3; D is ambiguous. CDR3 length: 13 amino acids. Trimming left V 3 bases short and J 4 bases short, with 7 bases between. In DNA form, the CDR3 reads TGTGCCAGCAGTTTTACGTTAGGAAACACCATATATTTT. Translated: CASSFTLGNTIYF.

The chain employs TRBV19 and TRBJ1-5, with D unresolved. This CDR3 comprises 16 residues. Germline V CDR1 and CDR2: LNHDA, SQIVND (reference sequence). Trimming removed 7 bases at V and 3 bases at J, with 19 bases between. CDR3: CASTWTGRRNNQPQHF. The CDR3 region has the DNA TGTGCCAGTACCTGGACCGGGAGGAGGAACAATCAGCCCCAGCATTTT.

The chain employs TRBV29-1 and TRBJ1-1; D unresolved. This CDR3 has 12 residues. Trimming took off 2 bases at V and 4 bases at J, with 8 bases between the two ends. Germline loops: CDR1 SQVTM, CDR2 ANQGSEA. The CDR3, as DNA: TGCAGCGTTGAATCGGTCTCCACTGAAGCTTTCTTT. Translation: CSVESVSTEAFF.

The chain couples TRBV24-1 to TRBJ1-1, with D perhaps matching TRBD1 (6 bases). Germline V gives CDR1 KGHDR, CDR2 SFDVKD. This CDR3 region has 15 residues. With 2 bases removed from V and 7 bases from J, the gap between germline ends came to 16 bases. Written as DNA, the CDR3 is TGTGCCACCAGTGATTCCAGGACAGCCAATATTGAAGCTTTCTTT. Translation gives CATSDSRTANIEAFF.